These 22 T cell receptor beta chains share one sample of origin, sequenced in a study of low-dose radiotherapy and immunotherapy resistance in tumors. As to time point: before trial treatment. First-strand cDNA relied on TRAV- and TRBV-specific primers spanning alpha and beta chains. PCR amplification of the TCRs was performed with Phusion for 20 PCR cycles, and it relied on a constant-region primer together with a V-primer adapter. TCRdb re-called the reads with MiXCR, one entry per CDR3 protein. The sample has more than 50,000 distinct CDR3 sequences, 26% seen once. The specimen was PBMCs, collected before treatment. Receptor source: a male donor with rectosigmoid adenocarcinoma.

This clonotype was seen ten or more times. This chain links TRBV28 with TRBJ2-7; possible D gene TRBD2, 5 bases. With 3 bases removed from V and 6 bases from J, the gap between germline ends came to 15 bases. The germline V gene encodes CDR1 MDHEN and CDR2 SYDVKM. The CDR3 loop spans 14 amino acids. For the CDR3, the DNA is TGTGCCAGCAGTTTCGTAAGGGAGCTACGCGAGCAGTACTTC. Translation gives CASSFVRELREQYF.

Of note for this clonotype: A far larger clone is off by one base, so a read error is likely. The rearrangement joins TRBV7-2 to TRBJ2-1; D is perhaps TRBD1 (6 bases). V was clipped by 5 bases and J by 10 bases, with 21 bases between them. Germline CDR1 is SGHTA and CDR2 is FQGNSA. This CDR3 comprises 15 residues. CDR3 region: CASSPNREWAWEQFF. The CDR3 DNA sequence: TGTGCCAGCAGCCCCAACAGGGAGTGGGCCTGGGAGCAGTTCTTC.

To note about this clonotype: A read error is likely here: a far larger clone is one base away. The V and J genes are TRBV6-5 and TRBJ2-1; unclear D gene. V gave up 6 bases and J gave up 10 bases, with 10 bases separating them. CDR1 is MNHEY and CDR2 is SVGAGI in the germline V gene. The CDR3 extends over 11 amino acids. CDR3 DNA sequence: TGTGCCAGCAGAGGTCATCGGGAGCAGTTCTTC. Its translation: CASRGHREQFF.

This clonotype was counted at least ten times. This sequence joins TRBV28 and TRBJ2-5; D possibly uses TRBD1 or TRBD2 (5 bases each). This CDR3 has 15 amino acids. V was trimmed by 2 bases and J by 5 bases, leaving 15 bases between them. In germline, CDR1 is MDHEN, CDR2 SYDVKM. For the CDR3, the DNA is TGTGCCAGCAGTTTAGGGACCCTTCTTTTCGAGACCCAGTACTTC. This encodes CASSLGTLLFETQYF. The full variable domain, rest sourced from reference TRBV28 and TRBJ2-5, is DVKVTQSSRYLVKRTGEKVFLECVQDMDHENMFWYRQDPGLGLRLIYFSYDVKMKEKGDIPEGYSVSREKKERFSLILESASTNQTSMYLCASSLGTLLFETQYFGPGTRLLVL.

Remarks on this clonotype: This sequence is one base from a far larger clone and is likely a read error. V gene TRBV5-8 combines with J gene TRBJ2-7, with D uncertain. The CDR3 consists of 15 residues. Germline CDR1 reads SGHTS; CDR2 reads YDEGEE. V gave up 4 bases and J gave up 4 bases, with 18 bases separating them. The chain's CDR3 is CASSQEMKTVYEQYF. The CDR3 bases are TGTGCCAGCAGCCAAGAGATGAAGACCGTATACGAGCAGTACTTC.

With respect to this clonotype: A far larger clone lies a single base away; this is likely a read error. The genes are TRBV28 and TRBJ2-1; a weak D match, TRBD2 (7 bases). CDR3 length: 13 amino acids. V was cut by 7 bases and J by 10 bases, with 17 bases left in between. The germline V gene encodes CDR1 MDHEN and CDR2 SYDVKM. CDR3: CASKGGGDYEQFF. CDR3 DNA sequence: TGTGCCAGCAAGGGGGGGGGTGACTACGAGCAGTTCTTC.

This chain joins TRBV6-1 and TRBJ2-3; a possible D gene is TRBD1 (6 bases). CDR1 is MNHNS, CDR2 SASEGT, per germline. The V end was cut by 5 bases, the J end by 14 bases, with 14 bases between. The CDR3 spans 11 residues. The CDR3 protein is CASSYKTGRYF. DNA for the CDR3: TGTGCCAGCAGTTATAAAACAGGGAGGTATTTT.

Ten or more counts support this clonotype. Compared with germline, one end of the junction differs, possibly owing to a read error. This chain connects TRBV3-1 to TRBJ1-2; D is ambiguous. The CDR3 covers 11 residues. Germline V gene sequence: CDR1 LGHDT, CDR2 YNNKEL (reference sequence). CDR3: CASSQDWQADF. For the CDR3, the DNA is TGTGCCAGCAGCCAAGATTGGCAGGCGGATTTC.

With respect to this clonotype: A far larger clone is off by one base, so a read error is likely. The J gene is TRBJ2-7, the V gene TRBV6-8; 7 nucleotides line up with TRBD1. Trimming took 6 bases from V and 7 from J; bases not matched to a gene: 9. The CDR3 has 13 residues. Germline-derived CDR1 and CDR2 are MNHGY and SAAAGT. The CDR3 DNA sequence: TGTGCCAGCAGCTGGGACAGAACGCGGGAGCAGTACTTC. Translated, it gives CASSWDRTREQYF.

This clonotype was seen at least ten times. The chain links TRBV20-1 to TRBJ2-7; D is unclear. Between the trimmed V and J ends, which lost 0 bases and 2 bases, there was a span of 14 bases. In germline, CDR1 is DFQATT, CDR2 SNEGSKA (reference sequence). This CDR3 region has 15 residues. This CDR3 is CSARDIEKNPYEQYF. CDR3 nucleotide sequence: TGCAGTGCTAGAGATATTGAGAAGAACCCCTACGAGCAGTACTTC.

Here the CDR3 DNA reads TGCGCCAGCAGCCAAGGGGGGGGAGCTGAAGCTTTCTTT. Translation: CASSQGGGAEAFF. The chain combines TRBV4-3 with TRBJ1-1, with D perhaps matching TRBD1 (5 bases). Germline CDR1 and CDR2: LGHNA and YSLEER. V lost 1 base, J lost 6 bases, and 9 bases lay in between. CDR3 length: 13 amino acids.

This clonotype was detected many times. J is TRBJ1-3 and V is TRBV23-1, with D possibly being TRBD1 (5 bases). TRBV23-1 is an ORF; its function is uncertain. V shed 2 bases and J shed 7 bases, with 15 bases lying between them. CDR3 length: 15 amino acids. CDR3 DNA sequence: TGCGCCAGCAGTCAAGGGGACCCCAAGCGGAACACCATATATTTT. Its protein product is CASSQGDPKRNTIYF.

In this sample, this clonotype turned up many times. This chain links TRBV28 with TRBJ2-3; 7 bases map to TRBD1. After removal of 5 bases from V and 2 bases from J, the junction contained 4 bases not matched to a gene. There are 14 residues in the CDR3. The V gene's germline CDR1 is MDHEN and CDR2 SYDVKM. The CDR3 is CASSPGTDTDTQYF. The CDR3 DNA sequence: TGTGCCAGCAGTCCCGGGACAGACACAGATACGCAGTATTTT.

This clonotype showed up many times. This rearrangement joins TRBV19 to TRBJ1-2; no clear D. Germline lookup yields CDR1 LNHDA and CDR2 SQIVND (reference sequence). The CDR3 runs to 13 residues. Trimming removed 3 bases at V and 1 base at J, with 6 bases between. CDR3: CASSIGINYGYTF. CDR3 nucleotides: TGTGCCAGTAGTATCGGAATTAACTATGGCTACACCTTC.

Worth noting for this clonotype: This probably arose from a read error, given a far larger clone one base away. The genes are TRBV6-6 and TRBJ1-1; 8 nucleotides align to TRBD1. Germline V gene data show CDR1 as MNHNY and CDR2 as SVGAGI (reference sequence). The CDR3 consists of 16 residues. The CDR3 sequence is CVSSYSIQGALTEAFF. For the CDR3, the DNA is TGTGTCAGCAGTTACTCGATCCAGGGGGCATTGACTGAAGCTTTCTTT.

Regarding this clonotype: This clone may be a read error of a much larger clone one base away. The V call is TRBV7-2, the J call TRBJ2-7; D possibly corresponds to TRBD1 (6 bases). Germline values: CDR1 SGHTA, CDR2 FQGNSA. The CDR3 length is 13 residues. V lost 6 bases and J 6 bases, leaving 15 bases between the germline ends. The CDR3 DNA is TGTGCCAGCAGGATACAGGGAAGGTCCGAGCAGTACTTC. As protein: CASRIQGRSEQYF.

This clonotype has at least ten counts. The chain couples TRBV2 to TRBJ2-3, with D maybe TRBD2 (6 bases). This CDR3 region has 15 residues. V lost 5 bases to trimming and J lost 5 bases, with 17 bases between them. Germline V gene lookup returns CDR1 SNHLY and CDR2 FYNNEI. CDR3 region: CASSSGRGTEDTQYF. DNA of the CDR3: TGTGCCAGCAGTTCGGGACGGGGGACCGAAGATACGCAGTATTTT.

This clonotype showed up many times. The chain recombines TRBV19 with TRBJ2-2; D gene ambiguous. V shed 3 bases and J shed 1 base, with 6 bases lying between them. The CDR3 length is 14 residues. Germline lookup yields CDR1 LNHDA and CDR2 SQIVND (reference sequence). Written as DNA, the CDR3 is TGTGCCAGTAGTATCTCGGAGAACACCGGGGAGCTGTTTTTT. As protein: CASSISENTGELFF. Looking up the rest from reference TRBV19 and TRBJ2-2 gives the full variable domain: DGGITQSPKYLFRKEGQNVTLSCEQNLNHDAMYWYRQDPGQGLRLIYYSQIVNDFQKGDIAEGYSVSREKKESFPLTVTSAQKNPTAFYLCASSISENTGELFFGEGSRLTVL.

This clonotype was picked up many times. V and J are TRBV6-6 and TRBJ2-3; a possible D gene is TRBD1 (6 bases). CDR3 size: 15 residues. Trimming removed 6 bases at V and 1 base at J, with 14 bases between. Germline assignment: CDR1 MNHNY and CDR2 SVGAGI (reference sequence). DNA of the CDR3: TGTGCCAGCAGCCCTTCAGGGGCGCGCACAGATACGCAGTATTTT. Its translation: CASSPSGARTDTQYF.

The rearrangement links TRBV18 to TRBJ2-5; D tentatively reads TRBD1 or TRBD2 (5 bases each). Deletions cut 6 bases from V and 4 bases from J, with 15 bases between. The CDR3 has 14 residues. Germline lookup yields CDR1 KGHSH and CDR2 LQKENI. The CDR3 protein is CASSPSGAPETQYF. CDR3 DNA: TGTGCCAGCTCGCCCTCCGGGGCCCCAGAGACCCAGTACTTC.

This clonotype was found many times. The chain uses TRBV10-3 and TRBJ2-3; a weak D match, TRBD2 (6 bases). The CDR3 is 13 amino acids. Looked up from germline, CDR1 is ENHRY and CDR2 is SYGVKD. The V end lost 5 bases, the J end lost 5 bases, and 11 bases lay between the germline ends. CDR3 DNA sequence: TGTGCCATCAGTTACGCGGGGCGAGATACGCAGTATTTT. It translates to CAISYAGRDTQYF.

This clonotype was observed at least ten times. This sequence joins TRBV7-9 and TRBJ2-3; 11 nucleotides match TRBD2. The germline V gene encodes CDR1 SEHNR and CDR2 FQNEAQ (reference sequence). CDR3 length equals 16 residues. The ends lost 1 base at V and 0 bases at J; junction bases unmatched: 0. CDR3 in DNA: TGTGCCAGCAGCTTAGGGACTAGCGGGAGCACAGATACGCAGTATTTT. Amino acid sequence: CASSLGTSGSTDTQYF.